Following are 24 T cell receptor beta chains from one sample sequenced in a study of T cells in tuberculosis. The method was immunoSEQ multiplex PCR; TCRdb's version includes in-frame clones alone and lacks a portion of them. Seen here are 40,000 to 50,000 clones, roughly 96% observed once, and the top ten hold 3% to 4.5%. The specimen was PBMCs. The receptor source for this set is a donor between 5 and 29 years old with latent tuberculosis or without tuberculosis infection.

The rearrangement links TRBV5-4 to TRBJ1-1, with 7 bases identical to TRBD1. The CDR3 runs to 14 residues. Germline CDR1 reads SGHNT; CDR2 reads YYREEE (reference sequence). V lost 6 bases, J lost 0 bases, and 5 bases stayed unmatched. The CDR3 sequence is CASTPQGVNTEAFF. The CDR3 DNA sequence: TGTGCCAGCACCCCTCAGGGGGTGAACACTGAAGCTTTCTTT.

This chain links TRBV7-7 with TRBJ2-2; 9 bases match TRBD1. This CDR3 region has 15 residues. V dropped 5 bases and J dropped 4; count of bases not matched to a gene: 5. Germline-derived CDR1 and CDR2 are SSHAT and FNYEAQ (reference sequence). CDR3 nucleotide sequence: TGTGCCAGCAGCCGGGACAGGGTGGGCACCGGGGAGCTGTTTTTT. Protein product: CASSRDRVGTGELFF.

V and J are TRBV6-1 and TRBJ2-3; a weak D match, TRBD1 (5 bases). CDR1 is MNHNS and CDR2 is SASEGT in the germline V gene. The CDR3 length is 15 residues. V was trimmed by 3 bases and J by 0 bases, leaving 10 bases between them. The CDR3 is CASSDLGQSTDTQYF. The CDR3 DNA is TGTGCCAGCAGTGATTTGGGGCAGAGCACAGATACGCAGTATTTT.

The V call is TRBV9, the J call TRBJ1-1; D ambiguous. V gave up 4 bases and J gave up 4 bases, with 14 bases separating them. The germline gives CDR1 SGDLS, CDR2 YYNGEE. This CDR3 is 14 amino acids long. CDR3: CASSSRVGGTEAFF. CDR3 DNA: TGTGCCAGCAGCTCAAGGGTAGGAGGCACTGAAGCTTTCTTT.

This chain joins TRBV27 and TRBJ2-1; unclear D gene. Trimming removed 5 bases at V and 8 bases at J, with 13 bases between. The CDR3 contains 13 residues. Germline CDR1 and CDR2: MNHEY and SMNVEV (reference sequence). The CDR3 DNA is TGTGCCAGCAGTATCCTTCTATCCGATGAGCAGTTCTTC. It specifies CASSILLSDEQFF.

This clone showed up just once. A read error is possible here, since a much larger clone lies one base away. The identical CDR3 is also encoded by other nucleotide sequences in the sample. The CDR3 protein is CASSVWGGEGKAGTSVYEQFF. In DNA form, the CDR3 reads TGTGCCAGCAGTGTTTGGGGGGGGGAGGGGAAGGCCGGGACTAGCGTGTATGAGCAGTTCTTC. The chain employs TRBV2 and TRBJ2-1, with 10 bases identical to TRBD2. The CDR3 has 21 residues. In germline, CDR1 is SNHLY, CDR2 FYNNEI. The junction had 26 bases not matched to a gene; V was cut back by 4 bases and J by 8 bases.

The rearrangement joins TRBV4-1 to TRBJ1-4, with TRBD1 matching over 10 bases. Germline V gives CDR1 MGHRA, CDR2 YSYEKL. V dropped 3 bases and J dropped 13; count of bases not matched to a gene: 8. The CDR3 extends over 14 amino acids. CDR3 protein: CASSQQTGGGLLFF. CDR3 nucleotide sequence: TGCGCCAGCAGCCAGCAGACAGGGGGCGGATTACTGTTTTTT.

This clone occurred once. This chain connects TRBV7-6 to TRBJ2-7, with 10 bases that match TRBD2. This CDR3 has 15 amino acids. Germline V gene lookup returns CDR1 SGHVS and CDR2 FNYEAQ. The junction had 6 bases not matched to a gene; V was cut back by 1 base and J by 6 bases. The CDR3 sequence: CASSLEASGGVEQYF. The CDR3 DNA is TGTGCCAGCAGCTTAGAAGCTAGCGGGGGTGTCGAGCAGTACTTC.

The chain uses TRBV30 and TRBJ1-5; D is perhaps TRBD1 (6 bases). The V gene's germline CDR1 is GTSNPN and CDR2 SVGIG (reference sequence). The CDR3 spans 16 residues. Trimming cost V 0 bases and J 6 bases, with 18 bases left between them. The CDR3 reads CAWSVAGTSWSQPQHF. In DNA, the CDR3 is TGTGCCTGGAGTGTAGCGGGGACAAGCTGGAGTCAGCCCCAGCATTTT.

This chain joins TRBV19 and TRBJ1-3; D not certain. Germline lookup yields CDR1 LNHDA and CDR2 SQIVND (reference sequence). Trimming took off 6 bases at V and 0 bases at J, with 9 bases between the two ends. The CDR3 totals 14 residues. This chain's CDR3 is CASSPRGSGNTIYF. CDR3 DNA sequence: TGTGCCAGTAGCCCCCGGGGCTCTGGAAACACCATATATTTT. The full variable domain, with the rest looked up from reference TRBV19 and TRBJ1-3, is DGGITQSPKYLFRKEGQNVTLSCEQNLNHDAMYWYRQDPGQGLRLIYYSQIVNDFQKGDIAEGYSVSREKKESFPLTVTSAQKNPTAFYLCASSPRGSGNTIYFGEGSWLTVV.

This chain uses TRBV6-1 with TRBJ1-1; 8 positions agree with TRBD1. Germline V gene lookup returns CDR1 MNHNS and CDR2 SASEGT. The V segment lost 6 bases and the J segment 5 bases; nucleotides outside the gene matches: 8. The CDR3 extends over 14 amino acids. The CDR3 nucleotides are TGTGCCAGCAGCTCAGGGGGCGCGGGGACTGAAGCTTTCTTT. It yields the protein CASSSGGAGTEAFF.

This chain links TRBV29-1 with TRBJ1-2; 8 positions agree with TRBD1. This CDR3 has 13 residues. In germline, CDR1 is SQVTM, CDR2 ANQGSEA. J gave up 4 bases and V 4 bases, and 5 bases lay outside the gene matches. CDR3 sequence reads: CSVGGTGSYGYTF. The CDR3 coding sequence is TGCAGCGTTGGTGGGACAGGCAGCTATGGCTACACCTTC. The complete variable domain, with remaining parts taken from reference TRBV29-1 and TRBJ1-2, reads SAVISQKPSRDICQRGTSLTIQCQVDSQVTMMFWYRQQPGQSLTLIATANQGSEATYESGFVIDKFPISRPNLTFSTLTVSNMSPEDSSIYLCSVGGTGSYGYTFGSGTRLTVV.

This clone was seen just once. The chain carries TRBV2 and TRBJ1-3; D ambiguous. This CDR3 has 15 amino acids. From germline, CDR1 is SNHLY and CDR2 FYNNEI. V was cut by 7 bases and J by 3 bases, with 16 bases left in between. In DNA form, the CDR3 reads TGTGCCAGCACAACTGGGCAGACATATGGAAACACCATATATTTT. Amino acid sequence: CASTTGQTYGNTIYF.

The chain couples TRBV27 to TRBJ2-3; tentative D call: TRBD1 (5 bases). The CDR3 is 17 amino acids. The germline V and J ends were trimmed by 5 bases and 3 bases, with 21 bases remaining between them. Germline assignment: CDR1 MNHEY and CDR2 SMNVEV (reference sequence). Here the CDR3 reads CASSTKGRTPVTDTQYF. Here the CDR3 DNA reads TGTGCCAGCAGTACAAAGGGGCGGACCCCCGTGACAGATACGCAGTATTTT.

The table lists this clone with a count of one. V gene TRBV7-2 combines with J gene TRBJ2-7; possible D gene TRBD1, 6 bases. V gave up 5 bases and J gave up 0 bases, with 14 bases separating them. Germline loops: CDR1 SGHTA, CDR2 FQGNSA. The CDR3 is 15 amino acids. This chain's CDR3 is CASSPPPGHSYEQYF. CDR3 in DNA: TGTGCCAGCAGCCCTCCTCCGGGACACTCCTACGAGCAGTACTTC.

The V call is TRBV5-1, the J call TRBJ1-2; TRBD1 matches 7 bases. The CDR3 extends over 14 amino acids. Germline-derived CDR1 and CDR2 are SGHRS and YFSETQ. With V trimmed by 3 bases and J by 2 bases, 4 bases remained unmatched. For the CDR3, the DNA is TGCGCCAGCAGCTCGGGACAGAAGAACTATGGCTACACCTTC. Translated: CASSSGQKNYGYTF.

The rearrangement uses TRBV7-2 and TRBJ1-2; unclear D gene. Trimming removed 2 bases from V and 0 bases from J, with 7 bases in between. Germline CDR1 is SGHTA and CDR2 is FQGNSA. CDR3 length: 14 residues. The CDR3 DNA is TGTGCCAGCAGCTTAACAAGAACTAACTATGGCTACACCTTC. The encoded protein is CASSLTRTNYGYTF.

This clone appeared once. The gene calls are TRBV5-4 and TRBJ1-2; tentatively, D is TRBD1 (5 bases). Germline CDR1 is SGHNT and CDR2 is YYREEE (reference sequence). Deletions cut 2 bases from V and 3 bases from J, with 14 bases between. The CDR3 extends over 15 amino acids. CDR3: CASSLLTGGDYGYTF. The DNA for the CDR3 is TGTGCCAGCAGCTTACTAACAGGTGGGGACTATGGCTACACCTTC.

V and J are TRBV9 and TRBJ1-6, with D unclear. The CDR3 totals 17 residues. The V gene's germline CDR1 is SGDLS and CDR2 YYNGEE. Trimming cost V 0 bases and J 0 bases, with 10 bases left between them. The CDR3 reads CASSVGPQPSYNSPLHF. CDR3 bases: TGTGCCAGCAGCGTAGGGCCGCAACCCTCCTATAATTCACCCCTCCACTTT.

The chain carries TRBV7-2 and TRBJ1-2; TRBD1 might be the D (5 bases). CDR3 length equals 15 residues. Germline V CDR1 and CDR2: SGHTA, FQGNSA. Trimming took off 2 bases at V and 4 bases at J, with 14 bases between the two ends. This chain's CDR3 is CASSLSRDEVYGYTF. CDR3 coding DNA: TGTGCCAGCAGCTTAAGCAGGGATGAGGTCTATGGCTACACCTTC.

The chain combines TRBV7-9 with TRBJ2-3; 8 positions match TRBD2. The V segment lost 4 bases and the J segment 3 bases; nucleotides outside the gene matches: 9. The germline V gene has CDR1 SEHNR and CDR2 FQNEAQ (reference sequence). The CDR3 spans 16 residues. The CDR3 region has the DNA TGTGCCAGCAGCTACGACAGCCCGGGGGGGACAGATACGCAGTATTTT. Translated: CASSYDSPGGTDTQYF.

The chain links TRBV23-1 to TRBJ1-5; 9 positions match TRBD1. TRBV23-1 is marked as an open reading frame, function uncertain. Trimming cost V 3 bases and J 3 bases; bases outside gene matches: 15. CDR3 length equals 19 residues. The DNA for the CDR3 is TGCGCCAGCAGTCAGTCGGTGCGGGGACAGGGAAGAGACAATCAGCCCCAGCATTTT. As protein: CASSQSVRGQGRDNQPQHF.

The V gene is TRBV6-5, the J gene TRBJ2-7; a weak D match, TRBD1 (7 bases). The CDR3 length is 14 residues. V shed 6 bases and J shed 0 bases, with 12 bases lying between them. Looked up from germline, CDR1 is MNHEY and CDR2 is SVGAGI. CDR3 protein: CASSQGGFSYEQYF. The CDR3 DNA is TGTGCCAGCAGCCAGGGGGGATTCTCCTACGAGCAGTACTTC.

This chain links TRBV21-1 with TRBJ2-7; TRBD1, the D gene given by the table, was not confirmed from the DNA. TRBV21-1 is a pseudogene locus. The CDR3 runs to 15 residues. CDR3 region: CASSKVHRAPYEQYF. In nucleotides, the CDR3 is TGTGCCAGCAGCAAAGTACACAGGGCCCCCTACGAGCAGTACTTC.